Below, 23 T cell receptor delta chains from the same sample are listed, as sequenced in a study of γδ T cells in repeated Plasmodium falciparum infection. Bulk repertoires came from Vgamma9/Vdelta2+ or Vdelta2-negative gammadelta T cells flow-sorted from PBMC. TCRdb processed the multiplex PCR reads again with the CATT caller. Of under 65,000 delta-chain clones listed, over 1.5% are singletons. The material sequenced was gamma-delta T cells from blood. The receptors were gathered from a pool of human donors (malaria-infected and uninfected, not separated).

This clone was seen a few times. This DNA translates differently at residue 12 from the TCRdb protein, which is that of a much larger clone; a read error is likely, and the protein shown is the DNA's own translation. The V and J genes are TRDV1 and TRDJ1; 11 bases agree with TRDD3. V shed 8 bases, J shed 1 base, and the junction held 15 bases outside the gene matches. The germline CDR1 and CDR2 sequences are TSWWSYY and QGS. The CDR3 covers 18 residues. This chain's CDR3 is CALIPTLGDTPCTDKLIF. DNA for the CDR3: TGTGCTCTTATCCCTACGCTGGGGGATACCCCGTGCACCGATAAACTCATCTTT.

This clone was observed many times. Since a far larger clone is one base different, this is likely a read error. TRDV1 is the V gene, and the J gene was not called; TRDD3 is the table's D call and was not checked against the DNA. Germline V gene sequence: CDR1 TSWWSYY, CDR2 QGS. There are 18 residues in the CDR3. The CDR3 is CALGELSGGILPVLELIF. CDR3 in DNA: TGTGCTCTTGGGGAACTATCAGGGGGGATACTCCCAGTGCTCGAGCTCATCTTT.

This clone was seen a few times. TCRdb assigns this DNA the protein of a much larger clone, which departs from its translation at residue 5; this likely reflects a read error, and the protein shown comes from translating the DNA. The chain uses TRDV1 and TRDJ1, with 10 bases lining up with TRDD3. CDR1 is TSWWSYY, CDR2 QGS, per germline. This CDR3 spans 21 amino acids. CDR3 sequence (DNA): TGCGCTCTTGGTCTCCTCCAACCCTCCATCCTACTGGGGGATGCCACCGATAAACTCATCTTT. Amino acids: CALGLLQPSILLGDATDKLIF.

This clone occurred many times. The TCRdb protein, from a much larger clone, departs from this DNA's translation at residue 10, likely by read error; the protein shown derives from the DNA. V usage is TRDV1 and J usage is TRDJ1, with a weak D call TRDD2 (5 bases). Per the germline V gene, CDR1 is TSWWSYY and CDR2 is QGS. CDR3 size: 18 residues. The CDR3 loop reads CALGDPRPTSLVTGKLIF. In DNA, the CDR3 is TGTGCTCTTGGGGACCCTAGACCTACATCCCTGGTGACCGGTAAACTCATCTTT.

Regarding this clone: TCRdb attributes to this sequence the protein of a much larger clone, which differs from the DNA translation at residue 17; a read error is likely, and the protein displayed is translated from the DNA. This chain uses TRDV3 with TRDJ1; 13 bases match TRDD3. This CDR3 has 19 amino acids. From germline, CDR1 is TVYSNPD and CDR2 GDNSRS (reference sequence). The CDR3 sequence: CAFVPTAYWGIRLGDKHIF. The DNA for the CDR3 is TGTGCCTTCGTTCCTACCGCGTACTGGGGGATACGCTTAGGGGATAAACACATCTTT.

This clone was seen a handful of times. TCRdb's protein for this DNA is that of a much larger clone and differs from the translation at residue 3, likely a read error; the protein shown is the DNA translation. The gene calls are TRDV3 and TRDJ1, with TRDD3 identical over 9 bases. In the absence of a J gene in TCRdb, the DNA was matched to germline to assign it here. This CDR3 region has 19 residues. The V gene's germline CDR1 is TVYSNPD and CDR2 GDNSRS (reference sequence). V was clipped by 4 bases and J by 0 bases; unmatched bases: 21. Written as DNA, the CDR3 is TGTGCCTCTTGGCGCTCGGCGTACTGGGGGAGTCCTTACACCGATAAACTCATCTTT. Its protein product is CASWRSAYWGSPYTDKLIF.

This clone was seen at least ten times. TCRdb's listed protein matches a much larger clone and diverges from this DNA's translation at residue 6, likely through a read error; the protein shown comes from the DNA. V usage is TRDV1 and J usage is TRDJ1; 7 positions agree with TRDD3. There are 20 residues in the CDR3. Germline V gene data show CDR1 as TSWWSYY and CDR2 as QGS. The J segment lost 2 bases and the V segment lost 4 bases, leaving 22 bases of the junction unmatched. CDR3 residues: CALGAVPGDLKGRKTDKLIF. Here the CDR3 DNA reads TGTGCTCTTGGGGCAGTACCGGGGGATTTAAAAGGGCGTAAGACCGATAAACTCATCTTT.

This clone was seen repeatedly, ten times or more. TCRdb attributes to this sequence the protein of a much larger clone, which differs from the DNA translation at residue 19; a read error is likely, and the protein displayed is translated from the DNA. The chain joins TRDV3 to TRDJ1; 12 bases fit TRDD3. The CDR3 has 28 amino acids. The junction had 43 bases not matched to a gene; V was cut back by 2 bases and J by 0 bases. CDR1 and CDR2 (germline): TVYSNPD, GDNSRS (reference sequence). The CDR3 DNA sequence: TGTGCCTTTGGTGGTTCCTCCCCGCTGGGGGATACGGGGAGCGCATGTTTACGGGTAGCTACGTACACCGATAAACTCATCTTT. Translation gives CAFGGSSPLGDTGSACLRVATYTDKLIF.

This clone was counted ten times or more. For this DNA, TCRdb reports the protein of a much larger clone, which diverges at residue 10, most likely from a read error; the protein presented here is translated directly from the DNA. The CDR3 loop reads CALGEESLRSGGHNKLIF. The CDR3 bases are TGTGCTCTTGGGGAAGAGTCCTTGCGCTCTGGGGGACACAATAAACTCATCTTT. The chain links TRDV1 to TRDJ1, with 8 nucleotides matching TRDD3. Trimming at V came to 2 bases and at J to 6 bases, leaving 17 bases not matched to a gene. CDR3 length: 18 residues. Germline V gene data show CDR1 as TSWWSYY and CDR2 as QGS.

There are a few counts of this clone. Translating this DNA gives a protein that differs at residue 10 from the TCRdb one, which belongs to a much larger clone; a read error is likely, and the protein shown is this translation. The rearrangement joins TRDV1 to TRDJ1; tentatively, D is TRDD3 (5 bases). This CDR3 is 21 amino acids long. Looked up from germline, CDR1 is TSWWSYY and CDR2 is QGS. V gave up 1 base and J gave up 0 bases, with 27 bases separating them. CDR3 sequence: CALGEPFSWAIYSLYTDKLIF. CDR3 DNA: TGTGCTCTTGGGGAACCTTTCAGCTGGGCGATATATTCCCTGTACACCGATAAACTCATCTTT.

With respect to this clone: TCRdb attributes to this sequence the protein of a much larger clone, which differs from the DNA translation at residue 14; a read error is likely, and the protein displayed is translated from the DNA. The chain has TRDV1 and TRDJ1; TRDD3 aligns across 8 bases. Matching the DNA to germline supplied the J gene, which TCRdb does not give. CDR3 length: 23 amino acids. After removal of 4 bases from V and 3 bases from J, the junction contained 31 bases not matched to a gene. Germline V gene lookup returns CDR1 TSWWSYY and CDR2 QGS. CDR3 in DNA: TGTGCTCTTGGGGTCATCCATTTTGTTCCTTACTGGGGGGTAAGGGGGTACGCCGATAAACTCATCTTT. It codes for CALGVIHFVPYWGVRGYADKLIF.

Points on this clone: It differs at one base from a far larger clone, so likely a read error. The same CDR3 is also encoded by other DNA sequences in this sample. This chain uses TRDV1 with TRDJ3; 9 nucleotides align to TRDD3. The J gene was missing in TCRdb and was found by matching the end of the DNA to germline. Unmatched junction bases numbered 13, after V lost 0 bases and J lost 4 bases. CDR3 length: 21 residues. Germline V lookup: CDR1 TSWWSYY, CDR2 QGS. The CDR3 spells CALGELPTGWGIRWDTRQMFF. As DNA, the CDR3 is TGTGCTCTTGGGGAACTACCTACAGGGTGGGGGATAAGATGGGACACCCGACAGATGTTTTTC.

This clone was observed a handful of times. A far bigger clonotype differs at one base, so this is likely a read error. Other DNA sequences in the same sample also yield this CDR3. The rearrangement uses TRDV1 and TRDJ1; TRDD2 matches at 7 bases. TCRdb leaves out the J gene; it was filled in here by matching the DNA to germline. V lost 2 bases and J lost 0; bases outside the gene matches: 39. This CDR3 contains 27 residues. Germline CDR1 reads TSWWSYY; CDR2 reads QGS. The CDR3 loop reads CALGEARGAGGFPTSILLTQYTDKLIF. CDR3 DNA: TGTGCTCTTGGGGAAGCCCGGGGAGCCGGGGGCTTTCCTACTTCCATCCTCCTCACTCAGTACACCGATAAACTCATCTTT.

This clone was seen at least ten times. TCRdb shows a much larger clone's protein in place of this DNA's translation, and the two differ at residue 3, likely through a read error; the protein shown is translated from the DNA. The CDR3 sequence is CAFSGYWGDTTPYADKLIF. In nucleotides, the CDR3 is TGTGCCTTTAGTGGGTACTGGGGGGATACCACGCCCTACGCCGATAAACTCATCTTT. The chain recombines TRDV3 with TRDJ1, with TRDD3 matching over 9 bases. Germline CDR1 and CDR2: TVYSNPD and GDNSRS (reference sequence). CDR3 size: 19 residues. V trimming: 0 bases; J trimming: 3 bases; junction bases outside the gene matches: 20.

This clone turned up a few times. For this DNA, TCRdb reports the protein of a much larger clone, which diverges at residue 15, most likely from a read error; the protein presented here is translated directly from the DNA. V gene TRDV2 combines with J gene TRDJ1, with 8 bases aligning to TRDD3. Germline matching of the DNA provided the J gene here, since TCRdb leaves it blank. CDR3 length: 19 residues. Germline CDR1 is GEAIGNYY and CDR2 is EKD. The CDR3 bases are TGTGCCTGTGATTATGGAGGGATACGCAAGCTTTTACACACCAATAAACTCATCTTT. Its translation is CACDYGGIRKLLHTNKLIF.

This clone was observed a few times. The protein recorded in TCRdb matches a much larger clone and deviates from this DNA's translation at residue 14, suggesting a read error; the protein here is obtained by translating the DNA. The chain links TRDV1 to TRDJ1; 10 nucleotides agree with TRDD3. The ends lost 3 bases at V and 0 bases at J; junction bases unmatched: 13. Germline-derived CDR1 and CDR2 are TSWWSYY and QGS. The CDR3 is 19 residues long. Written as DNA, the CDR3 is TGTGCTCTTGGGGAGAGTCCTCGTACTGGGGGATGTAACACCGATAAACTCATCTTT. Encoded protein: CALGESPRTGGCNTDKLIF.

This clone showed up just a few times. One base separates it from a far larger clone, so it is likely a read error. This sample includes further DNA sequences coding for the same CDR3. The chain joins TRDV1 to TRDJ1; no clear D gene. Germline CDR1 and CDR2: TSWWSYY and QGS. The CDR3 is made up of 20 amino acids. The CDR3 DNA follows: TGTGCTCTTGGAGAACTAGGGCCCTATGGCAATGGCCACCAAGCCGATAAACTCATCTTT. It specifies CALGELGPYGNGHQADKLIF.

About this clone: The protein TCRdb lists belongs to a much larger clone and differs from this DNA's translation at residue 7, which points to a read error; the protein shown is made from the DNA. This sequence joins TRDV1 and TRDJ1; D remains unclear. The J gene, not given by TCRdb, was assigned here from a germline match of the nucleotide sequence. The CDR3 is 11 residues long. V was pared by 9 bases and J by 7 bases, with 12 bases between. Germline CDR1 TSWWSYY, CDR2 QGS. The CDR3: CALLGSGKLIF. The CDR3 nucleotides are TGTGCTCTCCTAGGAAGCGGTAAACTCATCTTT.

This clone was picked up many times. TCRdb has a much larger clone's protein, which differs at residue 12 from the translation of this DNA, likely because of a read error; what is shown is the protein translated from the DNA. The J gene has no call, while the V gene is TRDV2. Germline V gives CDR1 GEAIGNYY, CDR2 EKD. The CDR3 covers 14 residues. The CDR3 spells CACDTPFVVGVFIF. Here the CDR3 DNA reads TGTGCCTGTGACACCCCTTTTGTAGTTGGCGTATTCATCTTT.

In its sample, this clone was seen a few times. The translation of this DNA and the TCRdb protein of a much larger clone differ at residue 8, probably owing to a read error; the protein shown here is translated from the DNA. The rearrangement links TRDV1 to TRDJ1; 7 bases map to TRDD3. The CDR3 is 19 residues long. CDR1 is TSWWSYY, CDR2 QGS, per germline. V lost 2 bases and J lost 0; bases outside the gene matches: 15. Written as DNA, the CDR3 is TGTGCTCTTGGGGAATCTACGCGGTACTGGGGAATGTACACCGATAAACTCATCTTT. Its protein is CALGESTRYWGMYTDKLIF.

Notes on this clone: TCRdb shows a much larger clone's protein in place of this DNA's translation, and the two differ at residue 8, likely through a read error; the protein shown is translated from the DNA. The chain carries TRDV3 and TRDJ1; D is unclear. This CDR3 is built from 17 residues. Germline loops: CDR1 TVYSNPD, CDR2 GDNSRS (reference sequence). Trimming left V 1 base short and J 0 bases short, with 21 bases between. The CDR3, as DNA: TGTGCCTTTAATCCCATCCGGGCAACCCCGTACACCGATAAACTCATCTTT. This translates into CAFNPIRATPYTDKLIF.

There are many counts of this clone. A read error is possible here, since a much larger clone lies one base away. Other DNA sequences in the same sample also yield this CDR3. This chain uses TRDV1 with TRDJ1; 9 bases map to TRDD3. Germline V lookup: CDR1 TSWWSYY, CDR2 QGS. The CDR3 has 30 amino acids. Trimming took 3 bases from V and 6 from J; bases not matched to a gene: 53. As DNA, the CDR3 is TGTGCTCTTGGGGAGATTGGCCGCCAAGATACCTTTCATTTCCTGTACAGGAGGATTTGGGGGATAACGTTACTCTATAAACTCATCTTT. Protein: CALGEIGRQDTFHFLYRRIWGITLLYKLIF.

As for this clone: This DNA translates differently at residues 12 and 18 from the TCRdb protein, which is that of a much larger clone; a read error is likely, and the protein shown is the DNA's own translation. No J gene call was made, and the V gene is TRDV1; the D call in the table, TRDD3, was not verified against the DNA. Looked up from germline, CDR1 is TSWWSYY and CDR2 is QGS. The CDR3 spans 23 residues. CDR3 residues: CALGEPFPTTGPWGWGHIDKLIF. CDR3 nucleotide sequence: TGTGCTCTTGGGGAACCGTTTCCTACTACCGGCCCCTGGGGCTGGGGACACATCGATAAACTCATCTTC.